This T cell receptor (beta chain) emerged from a study of T cell responses to AZD1222 COVID-19 vaccine (dated by TCRdb to the early 2020s). Looking at the study overall: A total of 240 or so trial participants underwent TCR sequencing, of whom around 210 had received two doses of AZD1222 and about 25 had received two doses of the MenACWY control vaccine. Trial participants were enrolled by age into 18-55, 56-69 and 70-plus year subgroups, with 148, 28 and 57 TCR-sequenced participants respectively. Study-level results and caveats: Reportedly, almost half of the unique spike-specific TCRs recognized epitopes lying outside the regions that are mutated in the B.1.351 and B.1.1.7 variants. Participants were mostly white British and included more females than males, and it was suggested by the authors that clonal diversity may have been underestimated. Conclusions about previously exposed vaccinees were limited because only a handful of AZD1222 recipients were SARS-CoV-2 seropositive at baseline. Because no day 14 peak-response samples were available, the repertoires could be characterized only after the peak T cell response. A significant rise in spike-specific TCR breadth and depth was observed after two AZD1222 doses relative to day 0 and relative to MenACWY recipients. The 56-69-year group was small, and its depth increase did not reach significance, likely because of low power. The vaccine-associated CD4 TCRs covered the entire spike protein, and the dominant responses fell in regions 160-218 and 743-854.

A note on this clone: Its antigen is currently not known. No qualities accompany the bases; no much larger clone lies one base away.

The CDR3 regions of human TCRbeta chains were subjected to immunosequencing. As for the original processing: TCRs in the repertoires were matched against a reference library of SARS-CoV-2-specific TCRs that had been generated with the MIRA antigen-specificity platform. Breadth was defined as the fraction of unique TCRs that were SARS-CoV-2-associated, and depth was defined as the fraction of total T cells that were SARS-CoV-2-associated. Using the MIRA data, each spike-specific TCR was assigned both to the spike region to which the TCR was reactive and to a CD4 or CD8 class. Log10-transformed breadth and depth values were compared by one-way ANOVA with Sidak's multiple comparisons tests. TCRdb mirrors the immuneACCESS table, restricted to in-frame sequences. Some clones are absent from its copies; in checked studies, under half trace to an unresolved V gene, and the reason for the others is unknown. The V and J calls and the clone size are those of that table, but D and trimming were determined from the DNA. The sample profile shows 120,000 or so clones; 84% of them were found once. The ten largest clones represent about 28% of the sample.

This sample's time point label indicates: about 28 days (+/-7) after the second vaccine dose. Because spike-specific TCR depth and breadth did not differ between the two schedules, AZD1222 recipients who got a second dose at roughly 4 weeks were pooled with those who got a second dose at roughly 12 weeks. The vaccinee samples were drawn from two UK trials, COV001 and COV002, one of which was a single-blind randomized controlled phase 2/3 trial testing AZD1222 (ChAdOx1 nCoV-19) in healthy adults. For TCRbeta chain sequencing, PBMC samples from trial participants were taken at day 0 and at day 28 after the second dose. The germline V gene supplies CDR1 SNHLY and CDR2 FYNNEI. The CDR3 covers 14 residues, taking in both the cysteine and the phenylalanine. Only CDR3 DNA is held: 42 bases, read in frame from base 1. V is reduced by 3 bases and J by 13 bases, leaving a spacing of 16 bases between them.

This sequence originates from an adult who received the AZD1222 COVID-19 vaccine. The chain joins TRBV2 to TRBJ1-6, with a weak D call of TRBD1 (6 bases match). Sample: peripheral blood, taken 28 days after the second AZD1222 dose. The CDR3 region reads CASSERGPPMPLHF. The DNA reads TGTGCCAGCAGTGAGCGGGGGCCCCCTATGCCCCTCCACTTT.